This T cell receptor (beta chain) was identified during a study of shared clonotypes between healthy human individuals. Study results and limitations: Unshared clonotypes carried lower generation probabilities than those common to all four donors. With a few donors compared, 4% to 5.5% of naive CD4 clonotypes were shared. Blood was the sole source, and tissue repertoires probably differ. The low donor count limited represented genetic and exposure-history diversity.

As defined, naive CD8 cells were CD45RO-negative and positively selected for CCR7, with terminally differentiated effector memory CD45RA+ cells excluded. The V end lost 6 bases, the J end lost 5 bases, and 20 bases lay between the germline ends. Per germline, CDR1 SEHNR and CDR2 FQNEAQ (reference sequence). This CDR3 has 15 amino acids. Data came from immunoSEQ multiplex PCR; TCRdb stores just in-frame clones and leaves some out. The sample shows some 2 million clones, about 95% of them seen only once. A word on this clone: No antigen is known for it.

V usage is TRBV7-9 and J usage is TRBJ2-7; possible D gene TRBD1, 5 bases. The sample consisted of naive CD8+ T cells sorted from blood. This sequence originates from a man younger than 35 in good health. CDR3 amino acids: CASSPEAGKTNEQYF. The CDR3 DNA follows: TGTGCCAGCAGTCCCGAGGCAGGGAAGACCAACGAGCAGTACTTC.